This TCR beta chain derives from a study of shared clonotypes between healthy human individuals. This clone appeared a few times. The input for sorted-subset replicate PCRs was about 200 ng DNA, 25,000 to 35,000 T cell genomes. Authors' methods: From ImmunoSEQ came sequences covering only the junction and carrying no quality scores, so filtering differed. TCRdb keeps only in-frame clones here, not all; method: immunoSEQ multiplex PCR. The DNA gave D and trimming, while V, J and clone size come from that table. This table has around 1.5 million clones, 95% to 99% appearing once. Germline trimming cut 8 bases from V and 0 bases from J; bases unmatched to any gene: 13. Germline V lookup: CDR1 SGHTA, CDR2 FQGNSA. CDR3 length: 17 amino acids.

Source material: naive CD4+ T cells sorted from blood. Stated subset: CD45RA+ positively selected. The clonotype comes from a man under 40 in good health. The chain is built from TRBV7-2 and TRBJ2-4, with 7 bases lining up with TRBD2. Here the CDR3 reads CASSDWGGVGAKNIQYF. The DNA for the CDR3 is TGTGCCAGCTCGGACTGGGGGGGAGTGGGAGCCAAAAACATTCAGTACTTC.